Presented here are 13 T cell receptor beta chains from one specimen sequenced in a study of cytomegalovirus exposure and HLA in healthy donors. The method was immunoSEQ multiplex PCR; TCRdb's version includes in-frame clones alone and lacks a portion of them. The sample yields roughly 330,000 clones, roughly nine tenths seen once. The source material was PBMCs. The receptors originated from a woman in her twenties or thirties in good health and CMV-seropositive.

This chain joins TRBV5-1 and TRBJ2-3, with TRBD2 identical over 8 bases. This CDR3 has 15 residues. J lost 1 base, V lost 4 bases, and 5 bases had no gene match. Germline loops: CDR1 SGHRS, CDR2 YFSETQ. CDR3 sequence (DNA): TGCGCCAGCAGCCGTAGCGGGACGCGCACAGATACGCAGTATTTT. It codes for CASSRSGTRTDTQYF.

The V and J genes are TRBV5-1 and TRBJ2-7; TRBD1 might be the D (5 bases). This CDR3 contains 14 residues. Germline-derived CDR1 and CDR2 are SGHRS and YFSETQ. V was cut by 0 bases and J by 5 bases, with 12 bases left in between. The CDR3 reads CASSLVSGFDEQYF. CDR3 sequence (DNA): TGCGCCAGCAGCTTGGTTTCAGGGTTCGACGAGCAGTACTTC.

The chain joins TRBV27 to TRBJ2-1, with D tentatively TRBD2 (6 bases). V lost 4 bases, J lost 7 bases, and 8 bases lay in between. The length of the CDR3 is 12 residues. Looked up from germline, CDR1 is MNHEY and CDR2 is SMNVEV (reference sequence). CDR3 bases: TGTGCCAGCAGTTCGGGAGCGAATGAGCAGTTCTTC. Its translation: CASSSGANEQFF.

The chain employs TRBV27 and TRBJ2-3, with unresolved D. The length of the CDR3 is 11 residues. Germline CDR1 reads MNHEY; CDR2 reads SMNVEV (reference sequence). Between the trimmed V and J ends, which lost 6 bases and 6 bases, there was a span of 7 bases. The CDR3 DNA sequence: TGTGCCAGCAGCTCCGCGGATACGCAGTATTTT. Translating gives CASSSADTQYF.

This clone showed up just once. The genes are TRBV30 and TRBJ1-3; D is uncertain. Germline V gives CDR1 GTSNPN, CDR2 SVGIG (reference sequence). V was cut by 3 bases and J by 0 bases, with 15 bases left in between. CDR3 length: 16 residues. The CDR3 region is CAWRGPHPASGNTIYF. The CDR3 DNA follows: TGTGCCTGGAGAGGACCGCACCCGGCCTCTGGAAACACCATATATTTT.

In DNA, the CDR3 is TGTGCCAGCAGCTCTGCCGGACTAGCGGGATCCTACGAGCAGTACTTC. Protein product: CASSSAGLAGSYEQYF. This chain links TRBV5-4 with TRBJ2-7, with TRBD2 identical over 12 bases. This CDR3 region has 16 residues. V shed 3 bases and J 1 base; nucleotides not matched to a gene: 5. Germline values: CDR1 SGHNT, CDR2 YYREEE (reference sequence).

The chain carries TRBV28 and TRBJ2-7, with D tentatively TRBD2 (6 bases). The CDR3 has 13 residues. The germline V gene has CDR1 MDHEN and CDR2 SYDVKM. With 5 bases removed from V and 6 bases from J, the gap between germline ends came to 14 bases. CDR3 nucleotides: TGTGCCAGCAGTCCATCCGGGACTCCCGAGCAGTACTTC. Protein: CASSPSGTPEQYF.

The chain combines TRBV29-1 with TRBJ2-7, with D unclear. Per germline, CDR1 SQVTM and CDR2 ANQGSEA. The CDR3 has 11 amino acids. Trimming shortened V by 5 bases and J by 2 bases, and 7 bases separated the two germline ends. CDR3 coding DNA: TGCAGCGTTTCGCGGACCTACGAGCAGTACTTC. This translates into CSVSRTYEQYF.

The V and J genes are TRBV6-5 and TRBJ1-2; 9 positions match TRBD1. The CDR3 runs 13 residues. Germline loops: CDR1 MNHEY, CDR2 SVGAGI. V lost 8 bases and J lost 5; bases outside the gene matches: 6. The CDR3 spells CASGFGTGYGYTF. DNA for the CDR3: TGTGCCAGCGGTTTCGGGACAGGGTATGGCTACACCTTC.

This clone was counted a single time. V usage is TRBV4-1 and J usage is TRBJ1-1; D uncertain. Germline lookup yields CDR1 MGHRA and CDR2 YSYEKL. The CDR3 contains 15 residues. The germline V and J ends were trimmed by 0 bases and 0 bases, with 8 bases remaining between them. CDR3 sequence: CASSQEIQVNTEAFF. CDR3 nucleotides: TGCGCCAGCAGCCAAGAAATCCAGGTGAACACTGAAGCTTTCTTT.

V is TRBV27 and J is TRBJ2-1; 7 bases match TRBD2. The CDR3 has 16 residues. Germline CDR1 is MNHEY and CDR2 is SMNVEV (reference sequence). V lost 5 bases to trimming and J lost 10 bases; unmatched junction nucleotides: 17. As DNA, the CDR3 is TGTGCCAGCAGTCCCCCGACTTTGGTACTAGCGCCCGAGCAGTTCTTC. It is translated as CASSPPTLVLAPEQFF.

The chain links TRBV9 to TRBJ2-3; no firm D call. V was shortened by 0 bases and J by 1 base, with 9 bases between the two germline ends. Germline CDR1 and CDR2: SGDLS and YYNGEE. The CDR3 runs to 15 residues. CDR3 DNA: TGTGCCAGCAGCGTAGAACGAAGTCGCACAGATACGCAGTATTTT. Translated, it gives CASSVERSRTDTQYF.

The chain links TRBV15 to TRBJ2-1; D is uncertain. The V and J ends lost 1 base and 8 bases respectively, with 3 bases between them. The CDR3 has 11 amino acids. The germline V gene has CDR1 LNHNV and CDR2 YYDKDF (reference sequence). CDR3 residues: CATSRGHEQFF. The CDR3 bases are TGTGCCACCAGCAGAGGGCATGAGCAGTTCTTC.